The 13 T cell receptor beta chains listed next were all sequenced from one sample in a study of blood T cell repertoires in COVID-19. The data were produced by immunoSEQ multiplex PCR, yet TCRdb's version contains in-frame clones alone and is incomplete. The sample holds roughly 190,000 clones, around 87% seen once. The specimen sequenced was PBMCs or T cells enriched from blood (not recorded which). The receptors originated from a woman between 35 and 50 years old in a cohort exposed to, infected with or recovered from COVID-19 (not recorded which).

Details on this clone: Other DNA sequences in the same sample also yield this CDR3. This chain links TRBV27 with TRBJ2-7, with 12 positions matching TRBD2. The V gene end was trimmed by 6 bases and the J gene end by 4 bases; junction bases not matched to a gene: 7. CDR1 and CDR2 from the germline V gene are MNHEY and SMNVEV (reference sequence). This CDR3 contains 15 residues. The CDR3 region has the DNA TGTGCCAGCAGCCCAAGGACTAGCGGGATTTACGAGCAGTACTTC. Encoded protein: CASSPRTSGIYEQYF.

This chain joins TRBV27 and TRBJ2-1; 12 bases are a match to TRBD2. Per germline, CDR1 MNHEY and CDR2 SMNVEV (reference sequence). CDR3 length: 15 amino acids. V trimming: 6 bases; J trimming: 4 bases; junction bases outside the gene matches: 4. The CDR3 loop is CASSAGTSGYNEQFF. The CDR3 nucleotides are TGTGCCAGCAGCGCCGGGACTAGCGGGTACAATGAGCAGTTCTTC.

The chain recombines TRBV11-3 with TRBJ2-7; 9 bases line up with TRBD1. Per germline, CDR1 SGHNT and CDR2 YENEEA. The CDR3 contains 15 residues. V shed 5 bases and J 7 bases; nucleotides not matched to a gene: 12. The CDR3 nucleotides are TGTGCCAGCAGCCCGTCCGGGACAGGGACGGGAGAGCAGTACTTC. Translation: CASSPSGTGTGEQYF.

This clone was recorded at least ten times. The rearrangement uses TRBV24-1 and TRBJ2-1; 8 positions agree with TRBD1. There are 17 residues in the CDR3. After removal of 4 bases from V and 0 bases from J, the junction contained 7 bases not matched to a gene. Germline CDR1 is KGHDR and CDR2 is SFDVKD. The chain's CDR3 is CATSDPRTGSSYNEQFF. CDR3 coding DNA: TGTGCCACCAGTGACCCTAGGACAGGGAGCTCCTACAATGAGCAGTTCTTC.

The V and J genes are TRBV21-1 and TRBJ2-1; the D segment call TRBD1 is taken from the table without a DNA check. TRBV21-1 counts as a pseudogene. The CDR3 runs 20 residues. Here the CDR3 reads CASSKLPHAPGQGIYNEQFF. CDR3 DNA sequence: TGTGCCAGCAGCAAATTACCACACGCGCCGGGACAGGGAATCTACAATGAGCAGTTCTTC.

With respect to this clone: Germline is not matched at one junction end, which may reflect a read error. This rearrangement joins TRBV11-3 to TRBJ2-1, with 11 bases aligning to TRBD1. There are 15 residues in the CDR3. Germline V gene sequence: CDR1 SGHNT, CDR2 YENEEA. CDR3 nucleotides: TGCATCGGGGGGATCGGACAGGGGGCTAACAATGAGCAGTTCTTC. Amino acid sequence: CIGGIGQGANNEQFF.

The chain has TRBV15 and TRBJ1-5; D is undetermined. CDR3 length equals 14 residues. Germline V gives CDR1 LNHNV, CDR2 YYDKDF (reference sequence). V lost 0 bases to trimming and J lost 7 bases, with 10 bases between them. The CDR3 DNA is TGTGCCACCAGCAGAGATCCGGTGAAACAGCCCCAGCATTTT. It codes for CATSRDPVKQPQHF.

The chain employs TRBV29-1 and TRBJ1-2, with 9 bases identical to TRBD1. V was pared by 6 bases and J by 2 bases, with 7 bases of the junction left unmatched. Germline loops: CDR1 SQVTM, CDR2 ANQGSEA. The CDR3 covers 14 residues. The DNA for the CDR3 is TGCAGCGTACGGACAGGGGAGGTAAACTATGGCTACACCTTC. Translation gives CSVRTGEVNYGYTF.

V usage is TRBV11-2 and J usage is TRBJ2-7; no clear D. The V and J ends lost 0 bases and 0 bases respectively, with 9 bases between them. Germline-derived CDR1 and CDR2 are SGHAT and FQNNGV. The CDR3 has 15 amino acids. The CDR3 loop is CASSLEFGYSYEQYF. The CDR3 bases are TGTGCCAGCAGCTTAGAATTCGGTTACTCCTACGAGCAGTACTTC.

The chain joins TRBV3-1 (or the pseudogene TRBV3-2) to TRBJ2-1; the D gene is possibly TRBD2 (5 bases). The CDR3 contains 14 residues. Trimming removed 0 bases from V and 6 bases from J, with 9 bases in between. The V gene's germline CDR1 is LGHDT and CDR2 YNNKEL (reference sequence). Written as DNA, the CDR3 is TGTGCCAGCAGCCAAGATTCGAGGGCCAATGAGCAGTTCTTC. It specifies CASSQDSRANEQFF.

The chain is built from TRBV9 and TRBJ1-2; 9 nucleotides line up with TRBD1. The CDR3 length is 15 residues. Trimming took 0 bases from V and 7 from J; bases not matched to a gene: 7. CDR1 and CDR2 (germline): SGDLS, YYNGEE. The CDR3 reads CASSVDRDRAFGYTF. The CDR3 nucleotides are TGTGCCAGCAGCGTAGATAGGGACAGGGCTTTTGGCTACACCTTC.

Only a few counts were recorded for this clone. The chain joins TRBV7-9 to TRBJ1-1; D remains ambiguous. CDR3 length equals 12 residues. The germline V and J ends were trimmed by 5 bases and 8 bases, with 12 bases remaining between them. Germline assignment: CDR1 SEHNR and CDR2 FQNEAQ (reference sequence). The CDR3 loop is CASSHLEREAFF. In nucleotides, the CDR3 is TGTGCCAGCAGCCACCTGGAGAGGGAAGCTTTCTTT.

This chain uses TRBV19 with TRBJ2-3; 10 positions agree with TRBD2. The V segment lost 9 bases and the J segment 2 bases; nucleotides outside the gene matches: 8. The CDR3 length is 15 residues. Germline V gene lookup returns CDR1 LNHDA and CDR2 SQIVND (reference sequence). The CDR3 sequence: CASGNLAGVTDTQYF. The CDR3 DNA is TGTGCCAGCGGTAATCTAGCGGGGGTCACAGATACGCAGTATTTT.